These 4 T cell receptor beta chains originate from one sample sequenced in a study of beta chain features in type 1 diabetes. The sequenced template was cDNA made from the entire isolated RNA. The protocol was immunoSEQ multiplex PCR, while the TCRdb copy is restricted to in-frame clones and leaves out a portion. The table shows over 40,000 clones, with approximately 70% occurring only once. What these receptors recognize is not known. Study conclusions and caveats: Researchers report that Type 1 diabetes patients had moderately but significantly shorter TCRB CDR3s across all four CD4+ subsets.

Sequencing used Tregs from blood. The source is a young woman with type 1 diabetes.

The chain is built from TRBV18 and TRBJ1-1; 9 positions match TRBD1. Germline V gene lookup returns CDR1 KGHSH and CDR2 LQKENI. The CDR3 loop spans 15 amino acids. J was trimmed by 0 bases and V by 3 bases; bases with no gene match: 2. CDR3 residues: CASSPRQGVNTEAFF. The CDR3 coding sequence is TGTGCCAGCTCACCTCGACAGGGGGTGAACACTGAAGCTTTCTTT.

This clone has a handful of counts. This chain joins TRBV28 and TRBJ2-1, with D possibly TRBD2 on 7 matching bases. Trimming left V 2 bases short and J 5 bases short, with 19 bases between. The CDR3 runs 17 residues. Germline V gene sequence: CDR1 MDHEN, CDR2 SYDVKM. The CDR3 bases are TGTGCCAGCAGTTTACTCTGGGGGCTAGCGGATGACAATGAGCAGTTCTTC. Its translation is CASSLLWGLADDNEQFF.

This clone was detected a few times. The chain combines TRBV7-9 with TRBJ2-5; the D gene is possibly TRBD1 (5 bases). The CDR3 is 15 residues long. The germline V gene encodes CDR1 SEHNR and CDR2 FQNEAQ (reference sequence). Trimming pared 5 bases from V and 5 bases from J, leaving 18 bases between. The chain's CDR3 is CASSAQEFVQETQYF. CDR3 DNA: TGTGCCAGCAGCGCACAGGAGTTCGTCCAGGAGACCCAGTACTTC.

This clone appeared a single time. The chain joins TRBV20-1 to TRBJ2-7; perhaps TRBD2 as D (5 bases). The length of the CDR3 is 11 residues. CDR1 is DFQATT, CDR2 SNEGSKA, per germline (reference sequence). Trimming shortened V by 5 bases and J by 7 bases, and 12 bases separated the two germline ends. The CDR3 loop is CSAPGRREQYF. The CDR3 nucleotides read TGCAGTGCTCCCGGTAGGAGGGAGCAGTACTTC.